These 10 T cell receptor beta chains originate from one sample sequenced in a study of blood T cell repertoires in COVID-19. Generated by immunoSEQ multiplex PCR, the TCRdb table keeps only in-frame clones and is missing some. Here the sample spans over 200,000 clones, about 89% being singletons. Sequencing was done on a sample of peripheral blood. The receptors were gathered from a man aged 60 to 75 who had recovered from COVID-19.

Here the CDR3 reads CASSLYRGRGTEAFF. The CDR3, as DNA: TGTGCCAGCAGCTTGTACAGGGGGCGAGGAACTGAAGCTTTCTTT. The chain uses TRBV5-4 and TRBJ1-1; 9 nucleotides agree with TRBD1. The CDR3 consists of 15 residues. After removal of 1 base from V and 5 bases from J, the junction contained 6 bases not matched to a gene. Germline CDR1 SGHNT, CDR2 YYREEE (reference sequence).

The V call is TRBV6-1, the J call TRBJ1-6; no firm D call. The CDR3 runs 13 residues. V was shortened by 2 bases and J by 9 bases, with 8 bases between the two germline ends. The germline V gene encodes CDR1 MNHNS and CDR2 SASEGT. The CDR3 sequence: CASSETNSSPLHF. CDR3 nucleotides: TGTGCCAGCAGTGAAACAAACAGTTCACCCCTCCACTTT.

This clone was seen a single time. The J gene is TRBJ1-1, the V gene TRBV5-1; D gene ambiguous. This CDR3 spans 15 amino acids. V was shortened by 0 bases and J by 0 bases, with 9 bases between the two germline ends. The germline CDR1 and CDR2 sequences are SGHRS and YFSETQ. The CDR3 spells CASSLAGSMNTEAFF. The CDR3 nucleotides read TGCGCCAGCAGCTTGGCTGGGAGCATGAACACTGAAGCTTTCTTT. Drawing the rest from reference TRBV5-1 and TRBJ1-1, the complete variable domain is KAGVTQTPRYLIKTRGQQVTLSCSPISGHRSVSWYQQTPGQGLQFLFEYFSETQRNKGNFPGRFSGRQFSNSRSEMNVSTLELGDSALYLCASSLAGSMNTEAFFGQGTRLTVV.

The chain recombines TRBV5-4 with TRBJ2-3, with TRBD2 matching over 12 bases. The germline gives CDR1 SGHNT, CDR2 YYREEE (reference sequence). The V gene end was trimmed by 5 bases and the J gene end by 2 bases; junction bases not matched to a gene: 6. This CDR3 has 16 amino acids. The CDR3 reads CASRPRTSGNTDTQYF. The CDR3 coding sequence is TGTGCCAGCAGACCAAGGACTAGCGGGAACACAGATACGCAGTATTTT.

The genes are TRBV7-2 and TRBJ2-1; TRBD2 matches 8 bases. Germline loops: CDR1 SGHTA, CDR2 FQGNSA. The J segment lost 4 bases and the V segment lost 8 bases, leaving 7 bases of the junction unmatched. This CDR3 contains 14 residues. CDR3 amino acids: CASYFGGVYNEQFF. Here the CDR3 DNA reads TGTGCCAGCTACTTCGGGGGGGTTTACAATGAGCAGTTCTTC. The whole variable domain, filled in from reference TRBV7-2 and TRBJ2-1, reads GAGVSQSPSNKVTEKGKDVELRCDPISGHTALYWYRQSLGQGLEFLIYFQGNSAPDKSGLPSDRFSAERTGGSVSTLTIQRTQQEDSAVYLCASYFGGVYNEQFFGPGTRLTVL.

The V and J genes are TRBV21-1 and TRBJ2-3; TRBD2 is the table's D call and was not checked against the DNA. TRBV21-1 is a known pseudogene. This CDR3 is built from 17 residues. CDR3 region: CASSLPYRTSGSDTQYF. The CDR3 bases are TGTGCCAGCAGCCTACCCTATAGGACTAGCGGGAGTGATACGCAGTATTTT.

J is TRBJ1-5 and V is TRBV5-1; TRBD1 is a possible D gene (6 bases). The CDR3 spans 14 residues. V was clipped by 1 base and J by 6 bases, with 11 bases between them. Germline loops: CDR1 SGHRS, CDR2 YFSETQ. This CDR3 reads CASSLSGGSQPQHF. In nucleotides, the CDR3 is TGCGCCAGCAGCTTGTCGGGGGGCAGTCAGCCCCAGCATTTT. The full variable domain, completed using reference TRBV5-1 and TRBJ1-5, is KAGVTQTPRYLIKTRGQQVTLSCSPISGHRSVSWYQQTPGQGLQFLFEYFSETQRNKGNFPGRFSGRQFSNSRSEMNVSTLELGDSALYLCASSLSGGSQPQHFGDGTRLSIL.

Only one count was recorded for this clone. V gene TRBV12-3 or TRBV12-4 combines with J gene TRBJ2-7; a possible D gene is TRBD1 (5 bases). V was shortened by 5 bases and J by 7 bases, with 15 bases between the two germline ends. The CDR3 totals 13 residues. CDR3: CASSRQSLGEQYF. The CDR3, as DNA: TGTGCCAGCAGTCGACAGAGCTTGGGGGAGCAGTACTTC.

The CDR3 DNA is TGTGCCAGCAGCTCAGGGACTAGCAAGAACACCGGGGAGCTGTTTTTT. Translation: CASSSGTSKNTGELFF. The rearrangement joins TRBV11-2 to TRBJ2-2, with 9 bases that match TRBD2. The CDR3 sequence is 16 residues long. Germline assignment: CDR1 SGHAT and CDR2 FQNNGV. V shed 4 bases, J shed 1 base, and the junction held 4 bases outside the gene matches. Drawing the rest from reference TRBV11-2 and TRBJ2-2, the complete variable domain is EAGVAQSPRYKIIEKRQSVAFWCNPISGHATLYWYQQILGQGPKLLIQFQNNGVVDDSQLPKDRFSAERLKGVDSTLKIQPAKLEDSAVYLCASSSGTSKNTGELFFGEGSRLTVL.

The J gene is TRBJ1-6, the V gene TRBV11-2; the match to TRBD1 covers 7 bases. CDR3 length: 13 residues. Trimming cost V 8 bases and J 9 bases; bases outside gene matches: 7. From germline, CDR1 is SGHAT and CDR2 FQNNGV. The CDR3 coding sequence is TGTGCCAGCCAGGGGGACGGTGTTTCACCCCTCCACTTT. This translates into CASQGDGVSPLHF.